This TCR beta chain was recovered during a study of shared clonotypes between healthy human individuals. Study-wide results and caveats: The diversity represented, both genetic and in exposure history, was limited by few donors.

In regard to this clone: Its antigen is still unknown.

This CDR3 is built from 15 residues. The germline V gene has CDR1 LNHDA and CDR2 SQIVND (reference sequence). Unmatched junction bases numbered 6, after V lost 7 bases and J lost 6 bases. Genomic DNA from each subset was divided evenly over several immunoSEQ plates. Assay used: immunoSEQ multiplex PCR; TCRdb lists only in-frame clones, some missing. The sample lists hundreds of thousands of clones, around 78% occurring once. Specimen: PBMCs. The chain recombines TRBV19 with TRBJ2-1, with TRBD2 identical over 13 bases. The sequence was collected from a woman aged 40 to 50 in good health. Some clones in this sample may be carry-over from other donors' samples. The CDR3 reads CASKMGLAGSNEQFF. Here the CDR3 DNA reads TGTGCCAGTAAAATGGGACTAGCGGGATCCAATGAGCAGTTCTTC.